One and the same sample provided the 2 T cell receptor beta chains below, sequenced in a study of T cells in Graves' hyperthyroidism and ophthalmopathy. Amplification yielded TCR beta CDR3 regions, with RNA transcripts as the source. The HTBI primer set served for first-round RT-PCR of the TCR CDR3. TCRdb re-called the multiplex PCR reads with MiXCR, one entry per CDR3 protein. The sample holds 400,000 or so distinct CDR3 sequences, 12% to 15% seen once. Sequencing was performed on blood. These receptors all come from a woman aged 55-69 years with Graves' ophthalmopathy.

CDR3 coding DNA: TGTGCCAGCAGTTACGAGGCGGACAATGAGCAGTTCTTC. Amino acids: CASSYEADNEQFF. The rearrangement links TRBV6-5 to TRBJ2-1; D is unresolved. The CDR3 extends over 13 amino acids. Trimming shortened V by 2 bases and J by 5 bases, and 7 bases separated the two germline ends. The germline V gene encodes CDR1 MNHEY and CDR2 SVGAGI.

This clonotype has ten or more counts. V is TRBV18 and J is TRBJ2-1; 15 bases match TRBD2. The CDR3 is made up of 16 amino acids. Germline lookup yields CDR1 KGHSH and CDR2 LQKENI. J was trimmed by 6 bases and V by 3 bases; bases with no gene match: 3. CDR3 bases: TGTGCCAGCTCACCCGGACTAGCGGGAGGGCCCAATGAGCAGTTCTTC. Protein: CASSPGLAGGPNEQFF.